The clone carrying this T cell receptor beta chain was observed a handful of times. Its antigen is unknown. Unique molecular identifiers were built into the TCR beta cDNA libraries. Using its own MiXCR run on the PCR reads, TCRdb lists one record per CDR3 protein. The sample includes 450,000 or so distinct CDR3 sequences, nearly 45% of them seen just once. This sample stems from a study of post-analysis software for immune sequencing data. Study observations and caveats: The five TRBV segments detected at higher frequency in patients than in controls included TRBV5-6, TRBV5-1 and TRBV20-1.

The V gene's germline CDR1 is DFQATT and CDR2 SNEGSKA (reference sequence). The V gene lost 0 bases and the J gene lost 0 bases, with 12 bases spanning the gap. The CDR3 contains 15 residues. The chain uses TRBV20-1 and TRBJ2-7; D unresolved. This TCR derives from a girl aged 10-17 years with multiple sclerosis. Sequencing was done on a sample of blood. The CDR3 nucleotides are TGCAGTGCTAGAGATGCTAAGAGTCGCTCCTACGAGCAGTACTTC. Translation: CSARDAKSRSYEQYF.